Given below is one T cell receptor (beta chain) in context. The data belong to a study of OX40 agonist ivuxolimab in advanced cancers. Study-wide background: Ivuxolimab, which is an agonistic anti-OX40 (CD134) antibody, was administered to the patients. Every 2 weeks, patients received ivuxolimab intravenously, dosed at 0.01 to 10 mg/kg. Participants averaged approximately 61 years of age (range about 23 to 80) and were about 85% male.

Patients had blood sampled at baseline and again on cycle 4 day 1 and cycle 7 day 1. Using immunoSEQ multiplex PCR, the repertoire was profiled, and TCRdb retains in-frame clones only, with some absent. The sample contains approximately 91,000 clones, approximately 88% of which appear only once. Germline CDR1 and CDR2: SGHVS and FQNEAQ. The CDR3 runs 15 residues. Trimming removed 7 bases from V and 8 bases from J, with 21 bases in between. The chain is built from TRBV7-8 and TRBJ2-1; the D gene is possibly TRBD1 (5 bases). The source is an adult with an advanced solid tumor such as melanoma, head and neck, liver or kidney cancer. The specimen comprised CD4+ or CD8+ T cells sorted from blood, sampled in a trial of the OX40 agonist ivuxolimab. CDR3 bases: TGTGCCAGCACACAGAGATGGGGCAGATTCTATGAGCAGTTCTTC. It yields the protein CASTQRWGRFYEQFF.